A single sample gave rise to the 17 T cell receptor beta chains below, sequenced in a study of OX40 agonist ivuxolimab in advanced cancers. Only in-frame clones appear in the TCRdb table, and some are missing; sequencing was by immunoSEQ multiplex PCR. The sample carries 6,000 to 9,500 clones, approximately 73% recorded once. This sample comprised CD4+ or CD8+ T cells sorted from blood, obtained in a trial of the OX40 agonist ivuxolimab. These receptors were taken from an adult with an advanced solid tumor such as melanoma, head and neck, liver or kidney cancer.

In nucleotides, the CDR3 is TGTGCCAGCAGCTTGGGAACTCGTCCGGCTTTCTTT. Amino acid sequence: CASSLGTRPAFF. The V gene is TRBV5-6, the J gene TRBJ1-1; no firm D call. V lost 0 bases, J lost 11 bases, and 11 bases lay in between. The germline gives CDR1 SGHDT, CDR2 YYEEEE. The CDR3 is made up of 12 amino acids.

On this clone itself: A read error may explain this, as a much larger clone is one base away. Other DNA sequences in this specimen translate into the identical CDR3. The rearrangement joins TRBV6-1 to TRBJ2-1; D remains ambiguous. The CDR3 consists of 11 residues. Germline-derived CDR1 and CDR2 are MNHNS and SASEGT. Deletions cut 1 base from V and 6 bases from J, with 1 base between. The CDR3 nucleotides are TGTGCCAGCAGTGAAGGCAATGAGCAGTTCTTC. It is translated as CASSEGNEQFF.

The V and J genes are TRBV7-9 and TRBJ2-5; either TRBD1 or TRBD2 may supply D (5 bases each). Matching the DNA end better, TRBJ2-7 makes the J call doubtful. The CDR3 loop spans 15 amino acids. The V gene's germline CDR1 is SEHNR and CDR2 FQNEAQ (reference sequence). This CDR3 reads CASSLGGLGAHEQYF. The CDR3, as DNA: TGTGCCAGCAGCTTAGGGGGGTTAGGCGCCCACGAGCAGTACTTC.

In DNA form, the CDR3 reads TGTGCCAGTAGTATTCGTCCCCCTCCGGCGGCGCATGGCTACACCTTC. This translates into CASSIRPPPAAHGYTF. This sequence joins TRBV19 and TRBJ1-2; D remains unclear. Germline V lookup: CDR1 LNHDA, CDR2 SQIVND (reference sequence). This CDR3 has 16 amino acids. Trimming took 3 bases from V and 6 from J, leaving 20 bases between them. Supplemented by reference TRBV19 and TRBJ1-2, the full variable domain reads DGGITQSPKYLFRKEGQNVTLSCEQNLNHDAMYWYRQDPGQGLRLIYYSQIVNDFQKGDIAEGYSVSREKKESFPLTVTSAQKNPTAFYLCASSIRPPPAAHGYTFGSGTRLTVV.

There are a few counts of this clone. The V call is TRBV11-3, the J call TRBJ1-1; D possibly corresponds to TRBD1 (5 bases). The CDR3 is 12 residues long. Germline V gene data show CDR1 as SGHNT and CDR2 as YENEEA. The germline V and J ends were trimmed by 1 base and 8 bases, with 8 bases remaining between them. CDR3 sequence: CASSLGQSEAFF. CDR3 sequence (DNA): TGTGCCAGCAGCTTAGGACAGAGCGAAGCTTTCTTT.

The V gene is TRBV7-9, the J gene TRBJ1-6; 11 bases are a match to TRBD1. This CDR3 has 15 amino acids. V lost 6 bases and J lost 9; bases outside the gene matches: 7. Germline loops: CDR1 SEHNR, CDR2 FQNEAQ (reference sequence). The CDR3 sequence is CASRSGQGAGSPLHF. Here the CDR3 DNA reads TGTGCCAGCAGATCCGGACAGGGGGCGGGTTCACCCCTCCACTTT.

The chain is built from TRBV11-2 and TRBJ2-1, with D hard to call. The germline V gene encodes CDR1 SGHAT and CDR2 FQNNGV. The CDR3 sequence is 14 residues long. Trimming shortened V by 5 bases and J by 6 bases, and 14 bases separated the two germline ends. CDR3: CASSPEIVSNEQFF. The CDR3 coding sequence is TGTGCCAGCAGCCCAGAGATCGTTTCCAATGAGCAGTTCTTC.

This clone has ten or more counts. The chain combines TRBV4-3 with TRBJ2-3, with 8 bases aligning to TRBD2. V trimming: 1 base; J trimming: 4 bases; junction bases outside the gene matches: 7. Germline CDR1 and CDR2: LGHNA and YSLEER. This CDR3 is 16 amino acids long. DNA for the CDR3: TGCGCCAGCAGCCAAGGAAACCGGGGGGGCCCAGATACGCAGTATTTT. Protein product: CASSQGNRGGPDTQYF.

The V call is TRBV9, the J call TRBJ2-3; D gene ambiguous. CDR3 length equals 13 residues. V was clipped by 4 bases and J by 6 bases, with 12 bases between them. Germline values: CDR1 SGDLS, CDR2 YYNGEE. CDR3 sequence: CASSLELKDTQYF. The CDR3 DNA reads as TGTGCCAGCAGCCTAGAGTTGAAGGATACGCAGTATTTT.

CDR3 protein: CASNPGGYYNEQFF. Written as DNA, the CDR3 is TGTGCCAGCAACCCAGGGGGCTACTACAATGAGCAGTTCTTC. The V call is TRBV6-6, the J call TRBJ2-1; 8 nucleotides line up with TRBD1. V shed 7 bases, J shed 3 bases, and the junction held 5 bases outside the gene matches. The germline V gene encodes CDR1 MNHNY and CDR2 SVGAGI (reference sequence). The CDR3 totals 14 residues.

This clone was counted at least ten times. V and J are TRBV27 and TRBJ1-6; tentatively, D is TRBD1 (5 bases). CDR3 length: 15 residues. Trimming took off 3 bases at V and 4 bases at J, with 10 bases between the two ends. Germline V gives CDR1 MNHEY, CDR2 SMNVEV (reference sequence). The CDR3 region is CASSFRTHYNSPLHF. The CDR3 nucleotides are TGTGCCAGCAGTTTCCGGACACATTATAATTCACCCCTCCACTTT.

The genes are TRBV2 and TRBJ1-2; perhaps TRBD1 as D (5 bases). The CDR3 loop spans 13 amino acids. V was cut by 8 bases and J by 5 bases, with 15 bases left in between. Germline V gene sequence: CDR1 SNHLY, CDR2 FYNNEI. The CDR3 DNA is TGTGCCAGCGACTCCGGGACGGATTATGGCTACACCTTC. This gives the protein CASDSGTDYGYTF.

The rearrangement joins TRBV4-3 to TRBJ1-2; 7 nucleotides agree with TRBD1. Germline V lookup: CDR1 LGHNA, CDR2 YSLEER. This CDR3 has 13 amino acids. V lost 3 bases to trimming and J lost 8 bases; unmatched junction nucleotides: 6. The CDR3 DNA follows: TGCGCCAGCAGCCATACAGGGGCGAGGGGCTACACCTTC. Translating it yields CASSHTGARGYTF.

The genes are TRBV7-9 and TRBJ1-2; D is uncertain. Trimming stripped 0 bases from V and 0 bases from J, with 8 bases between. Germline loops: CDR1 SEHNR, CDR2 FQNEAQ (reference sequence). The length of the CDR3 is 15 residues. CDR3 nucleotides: TGTGCCAGCAGCTTAGCTAGATTTACTAACTATGGCTACACCTTC. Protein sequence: CASSLARFTNYGYTF.

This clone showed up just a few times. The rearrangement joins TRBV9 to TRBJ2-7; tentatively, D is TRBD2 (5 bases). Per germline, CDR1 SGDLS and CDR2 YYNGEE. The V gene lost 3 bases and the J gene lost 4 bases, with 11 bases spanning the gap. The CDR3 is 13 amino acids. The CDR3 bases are TGTGCCAGCAGCGCCGGGAATACTTACGAGCAGTACTTC. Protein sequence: CASSAGNTYEQYF.

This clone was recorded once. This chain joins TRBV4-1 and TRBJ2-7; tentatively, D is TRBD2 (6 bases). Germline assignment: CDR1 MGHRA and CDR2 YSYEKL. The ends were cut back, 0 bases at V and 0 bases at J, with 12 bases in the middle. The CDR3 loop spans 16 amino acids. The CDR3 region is CASSQEDFGGSYEQYF. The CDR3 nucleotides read TGCGCCAGCAGCCAAGAAGATTTCGGGGGCTCCTACGAGCAGTACTTC.

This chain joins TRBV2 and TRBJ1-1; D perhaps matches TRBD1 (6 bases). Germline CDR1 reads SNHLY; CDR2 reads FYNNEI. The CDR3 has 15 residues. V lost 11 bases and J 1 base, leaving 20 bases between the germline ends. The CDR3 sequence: CARGGRRVRNTEAFF. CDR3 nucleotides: TGTGCCCGGGGGGGGCGGCGGGTCAGGAACACTGAAGCTTTCTTT.